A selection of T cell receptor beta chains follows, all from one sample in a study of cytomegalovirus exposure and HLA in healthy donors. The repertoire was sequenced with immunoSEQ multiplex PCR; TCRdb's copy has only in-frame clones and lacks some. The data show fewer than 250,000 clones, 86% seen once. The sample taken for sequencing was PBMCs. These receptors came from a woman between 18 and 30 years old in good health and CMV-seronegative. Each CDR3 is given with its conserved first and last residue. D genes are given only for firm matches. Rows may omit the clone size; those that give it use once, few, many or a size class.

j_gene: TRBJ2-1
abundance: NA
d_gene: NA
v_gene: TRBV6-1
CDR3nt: TGTGCCAGCGGTGATCCCGGGGGTCCCAGCTCCTACAATGAGCAGTTCTTC
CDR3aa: CASGDPGGPSSYNEQFF

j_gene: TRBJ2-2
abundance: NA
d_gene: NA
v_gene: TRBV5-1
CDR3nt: TGCGCCAGCGGAGGTCCGGAGCTGTTTTTT
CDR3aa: CASGGPELFF

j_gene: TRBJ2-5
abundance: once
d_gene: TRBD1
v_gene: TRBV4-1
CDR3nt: TGCGCCAGCAGCCCGCCAGGGGGCCGAGAGACCCAGTACTTC
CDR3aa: CASSPPGGRETQYF

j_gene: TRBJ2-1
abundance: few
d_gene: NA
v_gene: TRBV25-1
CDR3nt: TGTGCCAGCAGTGGAGCGGCCCCAGGGGCCTACAATGAGCAGTTCTTC
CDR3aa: CASSGAAPGAYNEQFF

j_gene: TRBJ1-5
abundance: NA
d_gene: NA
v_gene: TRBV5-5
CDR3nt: TGTGCCAGCAGCTCCTCAGGGCAGAAGAATAGCAATCAGCCCCAGCATTTT
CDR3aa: CASSSSGQKNSNQPQHF

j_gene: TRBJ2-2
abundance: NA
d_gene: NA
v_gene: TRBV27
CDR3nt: TGTGCCAGCAGTCTCGGGGTCTCTACCCCCGGGGAGCTGTTTTTT
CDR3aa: CASSLGVSTPGELFF

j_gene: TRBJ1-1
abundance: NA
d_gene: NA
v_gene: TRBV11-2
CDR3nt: TGTGCCAGCAGCCCGGATCCCCGGGCTGAAGCTTTCTTT
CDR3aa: CASSPDPRAEAFF

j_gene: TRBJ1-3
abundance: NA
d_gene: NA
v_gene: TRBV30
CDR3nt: TGTGCCTGGAGCCGGGGATCTGGAAACACCATATATTTT
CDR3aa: CAWSRGSGNTIYF

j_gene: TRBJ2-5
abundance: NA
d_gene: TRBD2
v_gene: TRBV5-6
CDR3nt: TGTGCCAGCAGCTTAATGGGACTAGATGGGGAGACCCAGTACTTC
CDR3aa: CASSLMGLDGETQYF

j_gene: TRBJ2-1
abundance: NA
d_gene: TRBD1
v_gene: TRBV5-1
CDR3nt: TGCGCCAGCAGCGGGCAGGGGGAAAGTGAGCAGTTCTTC
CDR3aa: CASSGQGESEQFF

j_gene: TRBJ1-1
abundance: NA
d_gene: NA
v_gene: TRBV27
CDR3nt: TGTGCCAGCAGTTTACGGGAGGACACTGAAGCTTTCTTT
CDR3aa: CASSLREDTEAFF

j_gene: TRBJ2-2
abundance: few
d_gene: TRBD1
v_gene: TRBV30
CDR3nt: TGTGCCTGGAGTCAGGGACAGGGGGCATCCGGGGAGCTGTTTTTT
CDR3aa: CAWSQGQGASGELFF

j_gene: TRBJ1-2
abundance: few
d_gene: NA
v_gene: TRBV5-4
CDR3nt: TGTGCCAGCAGCCCTGGACAGTTACACTATGGCTACACCTTC
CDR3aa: CASSPGQLHYGYTF

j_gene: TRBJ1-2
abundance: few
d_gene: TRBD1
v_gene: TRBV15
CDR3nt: TGTGCCACCAGCAGAGATGGGGGGTTGGGACAGAGGTACACCTTC
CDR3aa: CATSRDGGLGQRYTF

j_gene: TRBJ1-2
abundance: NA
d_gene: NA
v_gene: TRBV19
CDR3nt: TGTGCCAGTAGATCGGGGGCGGGGGCCTATGGCTACACCTTC
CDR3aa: CASRSGAGAYGYTF

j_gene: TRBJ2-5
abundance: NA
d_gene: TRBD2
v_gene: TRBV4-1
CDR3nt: TGCGCCAGCAGCCAGGGACTAGCGGGGGGCGATGAGACCCAGTACTTC
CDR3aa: CASSQGLAGGDETQYF

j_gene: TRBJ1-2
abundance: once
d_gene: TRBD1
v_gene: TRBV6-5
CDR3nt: TGTGCCAGCAGTGAGGGGACAGGTGGCTACACCTTC
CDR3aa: CASSEGTGGYTF

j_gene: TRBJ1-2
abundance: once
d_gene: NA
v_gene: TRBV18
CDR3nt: TGTGCCAGCTCACCACCTTCCGTGACAGTGGAAGTCTATGGCTACACCTTC
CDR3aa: CASSPPSVTVEVYGYTF

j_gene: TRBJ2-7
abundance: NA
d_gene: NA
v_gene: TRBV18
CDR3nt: TGTGCCAGCTCACCGATGGGGCAGGGAAGCTACGAGCAGTACTTC
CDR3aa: CASSPMGQGSYEQYF

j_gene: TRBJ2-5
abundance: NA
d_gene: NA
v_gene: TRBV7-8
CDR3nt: TGTGCCAGCAGCCGATCACAACGGAGGGAGACCCAGTACTTC
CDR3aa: CASSRSQRRETQYF

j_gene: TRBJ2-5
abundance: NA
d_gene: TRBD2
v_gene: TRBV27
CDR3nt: TGTGCCAGCAGCCCCCCGGGACTAGCGGGAGGGATCAAGACCCAGTACTTC
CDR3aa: CASSPPGLAGGIKTQYF

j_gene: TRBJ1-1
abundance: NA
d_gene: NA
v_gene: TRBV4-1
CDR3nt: TGCGCCAGCAGCCAAGAGGAGAGCACTGAAGCTTTCTTT
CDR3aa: CASSQEESTEAFF

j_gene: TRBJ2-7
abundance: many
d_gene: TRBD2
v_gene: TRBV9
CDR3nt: TGTGCCAGCAACCCGGGAGGTAGGGCCTACGAGCAGTACTTC
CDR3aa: CASNPGGRAYEQYF

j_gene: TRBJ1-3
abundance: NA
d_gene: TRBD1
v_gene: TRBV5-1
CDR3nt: TGCGCCAGCAGCCAACCGGGACAGGGGGACACCATATATTTT
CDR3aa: CASSQPGQGDTIYF

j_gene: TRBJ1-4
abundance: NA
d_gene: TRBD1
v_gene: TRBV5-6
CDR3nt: TGTGCCAGCACCCTAGGGGGCCGGCCAATCGCCAATGAAAAACTGTTTTTT
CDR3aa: CASTLGGRPIANEKLFF

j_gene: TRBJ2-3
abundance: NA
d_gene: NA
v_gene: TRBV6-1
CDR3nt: TGTGCCAGCAGTGAAGCACAGCGGAGAGGAGATACGCAGTATTTT
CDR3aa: CASSEAQRRGDTQYF